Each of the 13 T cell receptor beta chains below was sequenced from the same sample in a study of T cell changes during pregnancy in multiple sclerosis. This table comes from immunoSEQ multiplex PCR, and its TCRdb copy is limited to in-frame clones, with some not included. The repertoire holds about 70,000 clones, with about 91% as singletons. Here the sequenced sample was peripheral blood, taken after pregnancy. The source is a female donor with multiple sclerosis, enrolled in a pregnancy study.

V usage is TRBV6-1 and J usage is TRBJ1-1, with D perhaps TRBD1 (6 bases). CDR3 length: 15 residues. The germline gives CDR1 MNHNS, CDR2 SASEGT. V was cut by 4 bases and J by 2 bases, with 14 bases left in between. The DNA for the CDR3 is TGTGCCAGCAGTGCTACCGGGACACCCAACACTGAAGCTTTCTTT. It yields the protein CASSATGTPNTEAFF.

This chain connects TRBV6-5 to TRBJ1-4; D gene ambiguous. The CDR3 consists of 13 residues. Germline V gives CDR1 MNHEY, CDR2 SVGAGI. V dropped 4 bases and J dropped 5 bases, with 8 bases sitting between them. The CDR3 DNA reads TGTGCCAGCAGTTTTTCCTTCAATGAAAAACTGTTTTTT. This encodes CASSFSFNEKLFF.

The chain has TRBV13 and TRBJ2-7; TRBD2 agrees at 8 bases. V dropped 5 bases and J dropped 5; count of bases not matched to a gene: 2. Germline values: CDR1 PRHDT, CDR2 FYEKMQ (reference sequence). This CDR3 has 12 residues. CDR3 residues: CASSISGNEQYF. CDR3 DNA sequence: TGTGCCAGCAGCATTAGCGGGAACGAGCAGTACTTC.

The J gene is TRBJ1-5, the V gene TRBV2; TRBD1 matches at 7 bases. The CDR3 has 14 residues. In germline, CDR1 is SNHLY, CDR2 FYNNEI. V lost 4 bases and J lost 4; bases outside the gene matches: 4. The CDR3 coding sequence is TGTGCCAGCAGTGGGGACAGTCTAAATCAGCCCCAGCATTTT. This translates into CASSGDSLNQPQHF.

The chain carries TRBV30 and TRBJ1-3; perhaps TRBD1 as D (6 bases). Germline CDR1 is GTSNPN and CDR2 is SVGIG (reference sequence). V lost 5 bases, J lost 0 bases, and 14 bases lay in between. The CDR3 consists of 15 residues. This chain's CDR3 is CAWGDTRNSGNTIYF. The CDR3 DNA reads TGTGCCTGGGGGGACACCAGGAACTCTGGAAACACCATATATTTT.

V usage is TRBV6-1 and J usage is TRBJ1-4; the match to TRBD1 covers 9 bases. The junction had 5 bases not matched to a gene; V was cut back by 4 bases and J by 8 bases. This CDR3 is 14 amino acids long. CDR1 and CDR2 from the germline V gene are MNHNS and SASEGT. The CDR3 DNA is TGTGCCAGCAGTGCCGGGACAGGGAGGGAAAAACTGTTTTTT. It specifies CASSAGTGREKLFF.

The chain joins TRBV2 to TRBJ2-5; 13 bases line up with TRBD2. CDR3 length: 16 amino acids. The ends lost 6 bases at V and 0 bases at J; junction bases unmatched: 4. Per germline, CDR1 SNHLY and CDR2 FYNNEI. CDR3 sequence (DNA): TGTGCCAGCAGCGGGACTAGCGGGACGTACCAAGAGACCCAGTACTTC. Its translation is CASSGTSGTYQETQYF.

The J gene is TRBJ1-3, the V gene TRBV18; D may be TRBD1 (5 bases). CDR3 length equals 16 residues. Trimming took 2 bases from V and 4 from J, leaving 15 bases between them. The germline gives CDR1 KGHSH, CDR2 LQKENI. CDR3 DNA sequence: TGTGCCAGCTCACCATTCTCCCAGGACACAGGAAACACCATATATTTT. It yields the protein CASSPFSQDTGNTIYF.

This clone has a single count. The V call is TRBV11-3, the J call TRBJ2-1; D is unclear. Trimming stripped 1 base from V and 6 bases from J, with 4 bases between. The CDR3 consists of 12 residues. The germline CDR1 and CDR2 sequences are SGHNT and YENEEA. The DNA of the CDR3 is TGTGCCAGCAGCTTAGGGCTCAATGAGCAGTTCTTC. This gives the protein CASSLGLNEQFF.

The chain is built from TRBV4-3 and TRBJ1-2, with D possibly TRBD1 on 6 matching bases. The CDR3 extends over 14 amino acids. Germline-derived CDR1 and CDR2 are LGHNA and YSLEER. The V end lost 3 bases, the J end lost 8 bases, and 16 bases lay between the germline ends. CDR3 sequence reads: CASSQASGVRGYTF. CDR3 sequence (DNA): TGCGCCAGCAGCCAGGCTTCAGGGGTTCGGGGCTACACCTTC.

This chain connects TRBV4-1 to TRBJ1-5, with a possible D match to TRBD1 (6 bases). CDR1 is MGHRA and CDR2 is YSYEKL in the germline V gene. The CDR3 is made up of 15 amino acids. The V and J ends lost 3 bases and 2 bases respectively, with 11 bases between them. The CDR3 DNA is TGCGCCAGCAGCCAGGGGACATTGGGCAATCAGCCCCAGCATTTT. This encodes CASSQGTLGNQPQHF.

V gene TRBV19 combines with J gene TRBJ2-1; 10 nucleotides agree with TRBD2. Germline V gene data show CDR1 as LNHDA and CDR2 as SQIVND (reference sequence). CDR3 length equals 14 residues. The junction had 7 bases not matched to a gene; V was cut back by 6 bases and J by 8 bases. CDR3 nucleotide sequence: TGTGCCAGTAGGGCTAGCGGGAGAATCGATGAGCAGTTCTTC. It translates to CASRASGRIDEQFF.

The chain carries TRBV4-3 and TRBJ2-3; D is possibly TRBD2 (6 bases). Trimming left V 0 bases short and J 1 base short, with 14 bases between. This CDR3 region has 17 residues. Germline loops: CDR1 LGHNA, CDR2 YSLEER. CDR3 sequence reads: CASSQDLGREGTDTQYF. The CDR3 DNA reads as TGCGCCAGCAGCCAAGATTTGGGGCGGGAAGGCACAGATACGCAGTATTTT.